The source of this T cell receptor beta chain is a study of T-cell memory formation after mild COVID-19. CDR3 length: 16 residues. V gave up 7 bases and J gave up 0 bases, with 15 bases separating them. This clonotype has only a few counts. TCRdb analysed the 5' RACE reads with MiXCR anew, one entry per CDR3 protein. The repertoire holds some 440,000 distinct CDR3 sequences, around a quarter seen once, with 9.5% to 15% in the top ten. The sample taken for sequencing was PBMCs or a T cell subset sorted from them (not recorded which). The receptor was derived from an adult woman who had mild COVID-19 (a few samples of this study predate the infection). Cell type and time point are not known. The V and J genes are TRBV12-3 or TRBV12-4 and TRBJ2-2; D possibly matches TRBD1 or TRBD2 (7 bases each). The CDR3 DNA follows: TGTGCCAGCATAAGGGAGGGGGCAGCGAACACCGGGGAGCTGTTTTTT. Translated: CASIREGAANTGELFF.